This TCR beta chain was sequenced for a study of blood T cell repertoires in COVID-19. Method: immunoSEQ multiplex PCR; TCRdb's copy keeps in-frame clones and lacks some. The table has a few hundred thousand clones, roughly 87% seen once; the top ten hold 9% to 9.5%. Trimming removed 0 bases from V and 7 bases from J, with 13 bases in between. There are 14 residues in the CDR3. From germline, CDR1 is SNHLY and CDR2 FYNNEI. Sequencing was done on a sample of peripheral blood. The chain joins TRBV2 to TRBJ2-7, with D perhaps matching TRBD1 (6 bases). This TCR was recovered from a man between 18 and 29 years old with active or convalescent COVID-19. The DNA of the CDR3 is TGTGCCAGCAGTGAAGCAGGCAGGGGCGGGGAGCAGTACTTC. Translating gives CASSEAGRGGEQYF.